The rows below give T cell receptor beta chains drawn from one sample of a study of OX40 agonist ivuxolimab in advanced cancers. Produced via immunoSEQ multiplex PCR; TCRdb's table is partial and in-frame only. The sample records over 40,000 clones, around 81% being singletons. This specimen consisted of CD4+ or CD8+ T cells sorted from blood, obtained in a trial of the OX40 agonist ivuxolimab. Receptors were obtained from an adult with an advanced solid tumor such as melanoma, head and neck, liver or kidney cancer. Each CDR3 is given with its conserved first and last residue. The D gene is left open where the match is weak. Expanded clones get a size class; other rows say once, few or many, or leave the size out.

TRBD2 | TRBJ2-1 | TRBV27 | 17 | NA | TGTGCCAGCAGTCTTAGACTAGCGGGGGCAGCTCTCAATGAGCAGTTCTTC | CASSLRLAGAALNEQFF
NA | TRBJ2-1 | TRBV2 | 14 | once | TGTGCCAGCACGGACCCCAGCGATAACAATGAGCAGTTCTTC | CASTDPSDNNEQFF
NA | TRBJ1-5 | TRBV5-8 | 15 | NA | TGTGCCAGCAGCTTGTTTCCAGGGTCTGGTCAGCCCCAGCATTTT | CASSLFPGSGQPQHF
TRBD2 | TRBJ2-3 | TRBV6-4 | 16 | once | TGTGCCAGCAGTAAGACTAGCGGGGTTGGCACAGATACGCAGTATTTT | CASSKTSGVGTDTQYF
NA | TRBJ2-3 | TRBV9 | 16 | NA | TGTGCCAGCAGCGTCGGAGGGACACTAAGCACAGATACGCAGTATTTT | CASSVGGTLSTDTQYF
NA | TRBJ2-7 | TRBV7-3 | 14 | NA | TGTGCCAGCAGCTTGGGCGGGTTGAGGTACGAGCAGTACTTC | CASSLGGLRYEQYF
NA | TRBJ2-3 | TRBV2 | 15 | NA | TGTGCCAGCAGTGAAGGGCTAGCAGGGAGAGATACGCAGTATTTT | CASSEGLAGRDTQYF
NA | TRBJ1-6 | TRBV19 | 14 | NA | TGTGCCAGTAGTACAGGCCTCGCTAATTCACCCCTCCACTTT | CASSTGLANSPLHF
NA | TRBJ2-5 | TRBV5-1 | 15 | NA | TGCGCCAGCAACCTCTACGGGCGGCCACGAGAGACCCAGTACTTC | CASNLYGRPRETQYF
NA | TRBJ1-2 | TRBV6-1 | 15 | NA | TGTGCCAGCAGTGGGACCCCGGGAGCGATTTATGGCTACACCTTC | CASSGTPGAIYGYTF
TRBD1 | TRBJ2-5 | TRBV19 | 14 | NA | TGTGCCAGTAGTACGGTCAGGGGGCAAGAGACCCAGTACTTC | CASSTVRGQETQYF
NA | TRBJ2-1 | TRBV9 | 18 | NA | TGTGCCAGCAGCCCCGATATGGGCCGTGGGATTTCCTACAATGAGCAGTTCTTC | CASSPDMGRGISYNEQFF
TRBD1 | TRBJ2-5 | TRBV5-6 | 16 | NA | TGTGCCAGCAGCGACAGGGTCTCGGGGTTCGGGGAGACCCAGTACTTC | CASSDRVSGFGETQYF
NA | TRBJ2-7 | TRBV7-9 | 15 | NA | TGTGCCAGCAGCTTAAAAGCAGGGACCTCCTACGAGCAGTACTTC | CASSLKAGTSYEQYF
NA | TRBJ2-7 | TRBV7-3 | 14 | NA | TGTGCCAGCAGCGCGAATAGCGGATCCTACGAGCAGTACTTC | CASSANSGSYEQYF
TRBD1 | TRBJ1-6 | TRBV5-6 | 18 | NA | TGTGCCAGCAGCTTAGGACAGGGTAGAAGCTCCTATAATTCACCCCTCCACTTT | CASSLGQGRSSYNSPLHF
NA | TRBJ2-1 | TRBV28 | 11 | NA | TGTGCCACCCTAGAATACAATGAGCAGTTCTTC | CATLEYNEQFF
NA | TRBJ1-5 | TRBV2 | 15 | NA | TGTGCCAGCAGTGAGTCTGATGGGAGTTATCAGCCCCAGCATTTT | CASSESDGSYQPQHF
NA | TRBJ2-7 | TRBV6-6 | 13 | NA | TGTGCCAGCAGCCCCCGACAAACCTACGAGCAGTACTTC | CASSPRQTYEQYF
TRBD1 | TRBJ1-6 | TRBV7-2 | 16 | NA | TGTGCCAGCAGCTTAGCGGGACAGTTGAGCAATTCACCCCTCCACTTT | CASSLAGQLSNSPLHF
NA | TRBJ1-1 | TRBV2 | 15 | NA | TGTGCCAGCAGTCCCTTAGGAAGTTCGAACACTGAAGCTTTCTTT | CASSPLGSSNTEAFF
NA | TRBJ2-1 | TRBV7-2 | 11 | few | TGTGCCAGCAGCTATTACAATGAGCAGTTCTTC | CASSYYNEQFF
NA | TRBJ1-2 | TRBV9 | 12 | NA | TGTGCCAGCAGCGATCTCCCCTATGGCTACACCTTC | CASSDLPYGYTF
TRBD1 | TRBJ1-2 | TRBV5-6 | 15 | NA | TGTGCCAGCAGCCCCGGACAGGGGGTAAACTATGGCTACACCTTC | CASSPGQGVNYGYTF
NA | TRBJ1-6 | TRBV7-8 | 14 | NA | TGTGCCAGCAGCTTAAGGGGCAGTAATTCACCCCTCCACTTT | CASSLRGSNSPLHF
NA | TRBJ1-6 | TRBV7-8 | 19 | NA | TGTGCCAGCAGCTTCGTCGACAGCCCCCTCTCCTTCTATAATTCACCCCTCCACTTT | CASSFVDSPLSFYNSPLHF
NA | TRBJ2-5 | TRBV6-6 | 13 | few | TGTGCCAGCAGTTACTCCCGGGGGAAGACCCAGTACTTC | CASSYSRGKTQYF
NA | TRBJ1-2 | TRBV9 | 15 | NA | TGTGCCAGCAGCGTAGAGCAGGGAAACCCTTATGGCTACACCTTC | CASSVEQGNPYGYTF
NA | TRBJ1-2 | TRBV7-8 | 17 | NA | TGTGCCAGCAGCCCTGGAGGGCGGGGAGACCGCGACTATGGCTACACCTTC | CASSPGGRGDRDYGYTF
NA | TRBJ2-1 | TRBV11-3 | 13 | NA | TGTGCCAGCAGCCCAGAAGGGGGCAATGAGCAGTTCTTC | CASSPEGGNEQFF
NA | TRBJ2-7 | TRBV20-1 | 11 | NA | TGCAGTGTTGGTCAAAACTACGAGCAGTACTTC | CSVGQNYEQYF
NA | TRBJ2-7 | TRBV6-5 | 14 | NA | TGTGCCAGCAGTTACTCGACCCGAGGGGCCGAGCAGTACTTC | CASSYSTRGAEQYF
TRBD1 | TRBJ1-1 | TRBV4-1 | 14 | NA | TGCGCCAGCAGCCAAGTACAGGGGGTCACTGAAGCTTTCTTT | CASSQVQGVTEAFF
NA | TRBJ2-1 | TRBV9 | 16 | NA | TGTGCCAGCAGCGTATCCCCGGGGGGCGGCTACAATGAGCAGTTCTTC | CASSVSPGGGYNEQFF
NA | TRBJ1-1 | TRBV18 | 15 | NA | TGTGCCAGCTCACCACCGACAAGGTGGGACACTGAAGCTTTCTTT | CASSPPTRWDTEAFF
NA | TRBJ2-5 | TRBV11-2 | 14 | NA | TGTGCCAGCAGCCGACGAACTAACCAAGAGACCCAGTACTTC | CASSRRTNQETQYF
NA | TRBJ1-5 | TRBV6-1 | 17 | NA | TGTGCCATCAGTGAGCCCAGTTCGCCCGGGGGGATTCAGCCCCAGCATTTT | CAISEPSSPGGIQPQHF
NA | TRBJ1-6 | TRBV7-9 | 14 | NA | TGTGCCAGCAGCCCGGGGCCCTATAATTCACCCCTCCACTTT | CASSPGPYNSPLHF
NA | TRBJ2-1 | TRBV7-2 | 16 | NA | TGTGCCAGCAGATTAGCGAGTGGCCGAACCTACAATGAGCAGTTCTTC | CASRLASGRTYNEQFF
TRBD2 | TRBJ2-1 | TRBV27 | 16 | NA | TGTGCCAGCAGTTTGTTTAGCGGGGGGCAGAACAATGAGCAGTTCTTC | CASSLFSGGQNNEQFF
NA | TRBJ1-1 | TRBV18 | 13 | NA | TGTGCCAGCTCAGCGGGGTTGAACACTGAAGCTTTCTTT | CASSAGLNTEAFF
NA | TRBJ1-2 | TRBV27 | 17 | NA | TGTGCCAGCAGTTCCTGGGCCCCCGGCCATTCCCCTATTGGCTACACCTTC | CASSSWAPGHSPIGYTF
TRBD1 | TRBJ2-7 | TRBV11-1 | 13 | NA | TGTGCCAGCTCTGGACAGGGGATCGGCGAGCAGTACTTC | CASSGQGIGEQYF
TRBD2 | TRBJ2-2 | TRBV4-3 | 18 | NA | TGCGCCAGCAGCCAAGGCTTGGGTAGCGGGGGACGGGGCGGGGAGCTGTTTTTT | CASSQGLGSGGRGGELFF
NA | TRBJ1-6 | TRBV19 | 18 | NA | TGTGCCAGTAGTGCTTTGGGCGGTGTGAGTCCAACAAGTTCACCCCTCCACTTT | CASSALGGVSPTSSPLHF
NA | TRBJ2-3 | TRBV29-1 | 13 | NA | TGCAGCGTTGAGAGGGGGGCGGGAGATACGCAGTATTTT | CSVERGAGDTQYF
TRBD1 | TRBJ1-2 | TRBV6-6 | 13 | NA | TGTGCCCACAGAGGACAGGCGCCATACGGCTACACCTTC | CAHRGQAPYGYTF
NA | TRBJ2-7 | TRBV6-1 | 13 | NA | TGTGCCAGCACTTTAGCGCCCGAGAGGGAGCAGTACTTC | CASTLAPEREQYF
TRBD1 | TRBJ1-1 | TRBV7-9 | 16 | NA | TGTGCCAGCAGCTTCTGGACAGGGGGGCCGGGGACTGAAGCTTTCTTT | CASSFWTGGPGTEAFF
TRBD1 | TRBJ1-5 | TRBV7-2 | 14 | NA | TGTGCCAGCAGCACCCGACAGGGGGGTCAGCCCCAGCATTTT | CASSTRQGGQPQHF
TRBD1 | TRBJ2-2 | TRBV18 | 16 | NA | TGTGCCAGCTCACCCCAGGGGGCAAAGAACACCGGGGAGCTGTTTTTT | CASSPQGAKNTGELFF
NA | TRBJ2-1 | TRBV29-1 | 11 | NA | TGCAGCGTGGACAAATACAATGAGCAGTTCTTC | CSVDKYNEQFF
NA | TRBJ2-7 | TRBV5-1 | 13 | NA | TGCGCCAGCAGCTTGCCCCCTACTGGGGAGCAGTACTTC | CASSLPPTGEQYF
NA | TRBJ2-7 | TRBV6-5 | 14 | NA | TGTGCCAGCAGTTACGACGTTAAAGCCTACGAGCAGTACTTC | CASSYDVKAYEQYF
NA | TRBJ2-5 | TRBV5-4 | 14 | NA | TGTGCCAGCAGCCGAAGGGGGGCGGAAGAGACCCAGTACTTC | CASSRRGAEETQYF
NA | TRBJ2-7 | TRBV6-5 | 12 | NA | TGTGCCAGCAGTGATGTGCGCGACGAGCAGTACTTC | CASSDVRDEQYF
NA | TRBJ2-3 | TRBV7-2 | 17 | NA | TGTGCCAGCAGCTTAGGCCTCACTAGCTGGAGCACAGATACGCAGTATTTT | CASSLGLTSWSTDTQYF
NA | TRBJ2-7 | TRBV2 | 14 | NA | TGTGCCAGCAGGGAGGAACAGAAACGCTACGAGCAGTACTTC | CASREEQKRYEQYF
NA | TRBJ2-1 | TRBV5-1 | 13 | NA | TGCGCCAGCAGCTGGACGGGGGGCATTGAGCAGTTCTTC | CASSWTGGIEQFF
NA | TRBJ2-7 | TRBV7-6 | 12 | NA | TGTGCCAGCAGCTTATGGGGACGCGAGCAGTACTTC | CASSLWGREQYF